The T cell receptor beta chain under discussion was sequenced for a study of blood T cell repertoires in COVID-19. Overall study: Nucleic acid was either cDNA or gDNA, and it came from T cells, B-cell-depleted T cells, or PBMCs.

Repertoires were generated with immunoSEQ multiplex PCR, while TCRdb's copy carries only in-frame clones and drops some. The table lists over 250,000 clones, 80% to 90% of them singletons. Germline CDR1 MNHEY, CDR2 SVGAGI. This CDR3 is built from 14 residues. V trimming: 2 bases; J trimming: 8 bases; junction bases outside the gene matches: 5. Recruited during active infection, patients (from Seattle) were subsequently followed longitudinally. Sequencing was done on a sample of peripheral blood. The chain combines TRBV6-5 with TRBJ1-4; TRBD1 agrees at 7 bases. This sequence originates from a woman aged 70-85 years with COVID-19, enrolled during active disease. This CDR3 reads CASSYRGPREKLFF. CDR3 DNA: TGTGCCAGCAGTTACAGGGGGCCTAGAGAAAAACTGTTTTTT.